The present T cell receptor beta chain was sequenced within a study of preoperative IRX-2 immunotherapy in early breast cancer. Looked up from germline, CDR1 is GTSNPN and CDR2 is SVGIG (reference sequence). Trimming stripped 0 bases from V and 6 bases from J, with 6 bases between. The CDR3 is made up of 12 amino acids. Treatment of the sample: preoperative locoregional IRX-2 cytokine immunotherapy. Clones were read by immunoSEQ multiplex PCR, and TCRdb kept only the in-frame ones, dropping some. The repertoire has around 30,000 clones, roughly four fifths of them found once; the top ten carry around 2.5%.

The TCR was taken from a human donor with breast cancer. The rearrangement links TRBV30 to TRBJ2-4; D gene uncertain. Sample: lymph node tissue, taken from a patient treated with IRX-2 immunotherapy. In DNA, the CDR3 is TGTGCCTGGAGTGTAAAGGGAAACATTCAGTACTTC. It translates to CAWSVKGNIQYF.